Presented here are 9 T cell receptor beta chains from one specimen sequenced in a study of CD8 T cells in ankylosing spondylitis. MiXCR, applied by TCRdb to the 5' RACE reads, yields one record per CDR3 protein. The sample has approximately 25,000 distinct CDR3 sequences, 6.5% to 9.5% seen once; the top ten hold just under 30%. The sample was blood. These receptors were taken from a male donor with ankylosing spondylitis or in good health (not recorded which).

This clonotype was counted at least ten times. The chain combines TRBV6-2 or TRBV6-3 with TRBJ2-2; D not resolved. There are 16 residues in the CDR3. Looked up from germline, CDR1 is MNHEY and CDR2 is SVGEGT. V was cut by 2 bases and J by 4 bases, with 14 bases left in between. The CDR3 DNA reads as TGTGCCAGCAGTTACCCACGCACTATGGGCACCGGGGAGCTGTTTTTT. This gives the protein CASSYPRTMGTGELFF.

The rearrangement uses TRBV20-1 and TRBJ1-1; D call uncertain. The length of the CDR3 is 13 residues. Trimming removed 6 bases at V and 6 bases at J, with 17 bases between. Germline V CDR1 and CDR2: DFQATT, SNEGSKA (reference sequence). CDR3 region: CSACPGTDSEAFF. DNA for the CDR3: TGCAGTGCATGCCCAGGAACGGATTCTGAAGCTTTCTTT.

The sample holds many counts of this clonotype. The V gene is TRBV7-7, the J gene TRBJ2-3; 10 bases agree with TRBD2. The CDR3 extends over 15 amino acids. Germline loops: CDR1 SSHAT, CDR2 FNYEAQ (reference sequence). The V segment lost 8 bases and the J segment 4 bases; nucleotides outside the gene matches: 9. CDR3 DNA sequence: TGTGCCAGCTCCCAAGGAGCGGGAGGGGCAGATACGCAGTATTTT. It translates to CASSQGAGGADTQYF. The full variable domain, in which reference TRBV7-7 and TRBJ2-3 provide the parts outside the CDR3, is GAGVSQSPRYKVTKRGQDVTLRCDPISSHATLYWYQQALGQGPEFLTYFNYEAQPDKSGLPSDRFSAERPEGSISTLTIQRTEQRDSAMYRCASSQGAGGADTQYFGPGTRLTVL.

This clonotype was detected a few times. The chain couples TRBV28 to TRBJ2-3, with 9 bases matching TRBD1. CDR1 and CDR2 from the germline V gene are MDHEN and SYDVKM. CDR3 size: 14 residues. Trimming at V came to 6 bases and at J to 5 bases, leaving 6 bases not matched to a gene. This chain's CDR3 is CASSLDRGVDTQYF. As DNA, the CDR3 is TGTGCCAGCAGCCTGGACAGGGGAGTAGATACGCAGTATTTT.

Ten or more counts support this clonotype. V gene TRBV12-3 or TRBV12-4 combines with J gene TRBJ2-2, with D tentatively TRBD1 (5 bases). V lost 7 bases, J lost 4 bases, and 7 bases lay in between. There are 12 residues in the CDR3. CDR3 amino acids: CASKGFTGELFF. The DNA for the CDR3 is TGTGCCAGCAAGGGGTTCACCGGGGAGCTGTTTTTT.

This clonotype showed up just a few times. The V gene is TRBV3-1, the J gene TRBJ2-2, with TRBD1 matching 8 bases. V shed 4 bases and J 2 bases; nucleotides not matched to a gene: 9. CDR3 size: 17 residues. Germline loops: CDR1 LGHDT, CDR2 YNNKEL (reference sequence). This CDR3 is CASSPRWTGTNTGELFF. The CDR3 nucleotides are TGTGCCAGCAGCCCACGTTGGACAGGGACAAACACCGGGGAGCTGTTTTTT. The entire variable domain, with the rest obtained from reference TRBV3-1 and TRBJ2-2, is as follows: DTAVSQTPKYLVTQMGNDKSIKCEQNLGHDTMYWYKQDSKKFLKIMFSYNNKELIINETVPNRFSPKSPDKAHLNLHINSLELGDSAVYFCASSPRWTGTNTGELFFGEGSRLTVL.

The V call is TRBV24-1, the J call TRBJ2-2; 9 bases are shared with TRBD1. There are 16 residues in the CDR3. V shed 1 base and J 5 bases; nucleotides not matched to a gene: 4. In germline, CDR1 is KGHDR, CDR2 SFDVKD. In DNA, the CDR3 is TGTGCCACCAGTGATTTACGGACAGGGGTTACCGGGGAGCTGTTTTTT. Translated: CATSDLRTGVTGELFF.

This clonotype was counted only a few times. The chain carries TRBV7-9 and TRBJ1-1, with D tentatively TRBD1 (5 bases). This CDR3 is 14 amino acids long. The V gene lost 5 bases and the J gene lost 3 bases, with 13 bases spanning the gap. Per germline, CDR1 SEHNR and CDR2 FQNEAQ (reference sequence). The CDR3: CASSPIRGDTEAFF. CDR3 DNA: TGTGCCAGCAGCCCGATCCGGGGGGACACTGAAGCTTTCTTT.

This clonotype was seen only a few times. This chain joins TRBV12-3 or TRBV12-4 and TRBJ1-1, with a tentative D call TRBD1 (5 bases). The CDR3 has 13 residues. V lost 5 bases to trimming and J lost 4 bases, with 11 bases between them. CDR3 DNA sequence: TGTGCCAGCAGTAATCTGGGGCTCACTGAAGCTTTCTTT. Translated: CASSNLGLTEAFF.